This T cell receptor beta chain was captured by sequencing in a study of PD-1 blockade in classical Hodgkin lymphoma. Using immunoSEQ multiplex PCR, the repertoire was profiled, and TCRdb retains in-frame clones only, with some absent. The repertoire includes about 41,000 clones, roughly two thirds of them detected once, and approximately 2.4% sits in the top ten. Remarks on this clone: Its specificity is unknown.

Germline CDR1 is SGHNT and CDR2 is YYREEE (reference sequence). The CDR3 is made up of 13 amino acids. With 1 base clipped from V and 7 bases from J, the junction kept 4 bases outside the gene matches. Study observations and caveats: CD4+ TCR diversity, unlike CD8+, climbed significantly by C4D1. Underlying causes for the observed repertoire differences were not defined, possibly disease activity or prior therapy. Later analyses included only patients treated at least 1 year post-ASCT.

Time point here: cycle 4 day 1 (C4D1), after more than five weeks of nivolumab. There was relapse after autologous stem cell transplantation in every patient, and there was variation in brentuximab vedotin exposure. The V and J genes are TRBV5-4 and TRBJ1-1; 7 positions match TRBD1. The receptor comes from a human donor with classical Hodgkin lymphoma. The starting material was peripheral blood mononuclear cells (PBMCs), obtained before the fourth cycle of nivolumab. CDR3 loop: CASSLFGDSEAFF. In nucleotides, the CDR3 is TGTGCCAGCAGCTTGTTCGGGGACAGTGAAGCTTTCTTT.